This T cell receptor (beta chain) was recovered during a study of cytomegalovirus exposure and HLA in healthy donors. Overall study context: Earlier results showed 120 million or so unique TCR beta sequences derived from 150 million to 200 million T cells. General study points: Researchers catalogued approximately 170 TCR beta chains as cytomegalovirus-associated.

Deletions cut 3 bases from V and 11 bases from J, with 13 bases between. The CDR3 runs 12 residues. Germline-derived CDR1 and CDR2 are KGHSH and LQKENI. On this clone itself: As yet, its antigen is unknown.

Researchers ran the PCR with 60 Vbeta and 13 Jbeta primers. Data came from immunoSEQ multiplex PCR; TCRdb stores just in-frame clones and leaves some out. The sample records some 79,000 clones, roughly 63% being singletons. The source of this sequence is a woman aged 40 to 55 in good health and CMV-seropositive. Material: PBMCs. The V and J genes are TRBV18 and TRBJ1-1; D gene unclear. The CDR3 sequence is CASSPSGVLAFF. CDR3 nucleotide sequence: TGTGCCAGCTCACCTAGCGGGGTCTTGGCTTTCTTT.